Below, one T cell receptor beta chain is given with its context. Germline V lookup: CDR1 SGHVS, CDR2 FQNEAQ. Trimming took 5 bases from V and 0 from J, leaving 13 bases between them. The CDR3 is 15 amino acids. The Seattle patients joined while their infection was active and were tracked longitudinally afterward. Authors' data handling: Reference gene primer amplification gave nucleated cell count estimates. Measured with immunoSEQ multiplex PCR; TCRdb has only the in-frame clones, and not every one. For V, J and clone size, that table is used; D and trimming come from the DNA. This table holds roughly 300,000 clones, 75% to 95% found once. This specimen comes from a study of blood T cell repertoires in COVID-19. Across the whole study: Italy, Spain and the United States were the sources of the convalescent and acute COVID-19 samples. In each case, the material was cDNA or gDNA derived from T cells, B-cell-depleted T cells, or PBMCs.

The chain couples TRBV7-8 to TRBJ2-5; the D gene is possibly TRBD2 (5 bases). Specimen: peripheral blood. This TCR derives from a woman aged 25 to 45 with COVID-19, enrolled during active disease. The CDR3 nucleotides are TGTGCCAGCAGCCCTTTGGAGGACTACCAAGAGACCCAGTACTTC. Protein product: CASSPLEDYQETQYF.